The 9 T cell receptor beta chains below come from one sample, sequenced in a study of blood T cell repertoires in COVID-19. Method: immunoSEQ multiplex PCR; TCRdb's copy keeps in-frame clones and lacks some. Counted here are a few hundred thousand clones, 85% to 90% occurring once; the ten biggest clones make up over 1.5%. Specimen: PBMCs or T cells enriched from blood (not recorded which). The receptors come from a woman aged 35 to 49 who had recovered from COVID-19.

V is TRBV7-9 and J is TRBJ1-2; possible D gene TRBD1, 6 bases. Germline CDR1 SEHNR, CDR2 FQNEAQ (reference sequence). Trimming removed 5 bases from V and 7 bases from J, with 17 bases in between. CDR3 size: 14 residues. Here the CDR3 DNA reads TGTGCCAGCAGCCCCGAACAGGGATCGGTTGGCTACACCTTC. It translates to CASSPEQGSVGYTF.

A single count supports this clone. This chain uses TRBV18 with TRBJ2-7; tentatively, D is TRBD1 (5 bases). Germline loops: CDR1 KGHSH, CDR2 LQKENI. Trimming removed 3 bases at V and 3 bases at J, with 12 bases between. The length of the CDR3 is 14 residues. DNA of the CDR3: TGTGCCAGCTCACCCGGTGCAGGGATCTACGAGCAGTACTTC. This sequence encodes CASSPGAGIYEQYF.

This clone was seen a single time. The V gene is TRBV7-8, the J gene TRBJ2-3; weak D call: TRBD2 (8 bases). Germline V gene sequence: CDR1 SGHVS, CDR2 FQNEAQ. V was clipped by 5 bases and J by 14 bases, with 23 bases between them. This CDR3 contains 14 residues. The CDR3 nucleotides are TGTGCCAGCAGCCCAGGGGGACTAGTCTCAATCCGGTATTTT. This translates into CASSPGGLVSIRYF.

This clone was counted a single time. The CDR3 DNA sequence: TGTGCCAGCAGCTTACTTCCTAGTATGTCCTACAATGAGCAGTTCTTC. Protein product: CASSLLPSMSYNEQFF. The rearrangement links TRBV7-6 to TRBJ2-1; no reliable D call. This CDR3 is 16 amino acids long. Germline V gives CDR1 SGHVS, CDR2 FNYEAQ. The ends were cut back, 2 bases at V and 1 base at J, with 12 bases in the middle.

The CDR3 is CASRRRPEVREKLFF. In nucleotides, the CDR3 is TGTGCCAGCAGACGCCGACCGGAGGTGCGTGAAAAACTGTTTTTT. The rearrangement joins TRBV11-2 to TRBJ1-4; D is unresolved. V was shortened by 6 bases and J by 7 bases, with 18 bases between the two germline ends. CDR1 and CDR2 (germline): SGHAT, FQNNGV. CDR3 length: 15 residues.

V and J are TRBV5-1 and TRBJ2-5, with 8 bases that match TRBD2. The CDR3 length is 14 residues. Per the germline V gene, CDR1 is SGHRS and CDR2 is YFSETQ. V trimming: 3 bases; J trimming: 3 bases; junction bases outside the gene matches: 4. CDR3 protein: CASSWAAGEETQYF. CDR3 nucleotides: TGCGCCAGCAGCTGGGCAGCGGGAGAAGAGACCCAGTACTTC.

The genes are TRBV15 and TRBJ1-4, with D possibly being TRBD1 (5 bases). The CDR3 is made up of 17 amino acids. Germline V CDR1 and CDR2: LNHNV, YYDKDF (reference sequence). V lost 3 bases and J lost 0, with 14 bases in between. The CDR3 coding sequence is TGTGCCACCAGCAGCCCACAGGAGTATACAACTAATGAAAAACTGTTTTTT. Translation: CATSSPQEYTTNEKLFF.

The chain employs TRBV9 and TRBJ2-1; D perhaps matches TRBD2 (5 bases). Looked up from germline, CDR1 is SGDLS and CDR2 is YYNGEE. The V gene lost 3 bases and the J gene lost 2 bases, with 9 bases spanning the gap. This CDR3 is 14 amino acids long. CDR3 in amino acids: CASSASGAYNEQFF. CDR3 in DNA: TGTGCCAGCAGCGCCTCCGGGGCCTACAATGAGCAGTTCTTC. Filled out from reference TRBV9 and TRBJ2-1, the complete variable domain reads DSGVTQTPKHLITATGQRVTLRCSPRSGDLSVYWYQQSLDQGLQFLIQYYNGEERAKGNILERFSAQQFPDLHSELNLSSLELGDSALYFCASSASGAYNEQFFGPGTRLTVL.

This clone was observed a single time. This chain joins TRBV5-1 and TRBJ1-6; a possible D gene is TRBD1 (6 bases). In germline, CDR1 is SGHRS, CDR2 YFSETQ. The V and J ends lost 4 bases and 5 bases respectively, with 13 bases between them. This CDR3 has 15 amino acids. The CDR3 DNA follows: TGCGCCAGCAGCCTGGAAGGGGGAAATAATTCACCCCTCCACTTT. This translates into CASSLEGGNNSPLHF.